This T cell receptor (beta chain) comes out of a study of shared clonotypes between healthy human individuals. Whole-study results and caveats: Having only a few donors restricted how much genetic and exposure-history diversity was captured.

Trimming took 4 bases from V and 0 from J, leaving 14 bases between them. The CDR3 loop spans 15 amino acids. In germline, CDR1 is SGHNT, CDR2 YYREEE (reference sequence). The protocol was immunoSEQ multiplex PCR, while the TCRdb copy is restricted to in-frame clones and leaves out a portion. The sample records some 630,000 clones, around 72% being singletons. For this clone: Antigen: not known.

Source material: memory CD4+ T cells sorted from blood. Subset specified: CD45RA-negative fraction. This clonotype originated in a woman in her thirties in good health. The chain couples TRBV5-4 to TRBJ2-7, with no clear D. The CDR3 DNA reads as TGTGCCAGCAGCCAAGGCGGCTTTAGCTCCTACGAGCAGTACTTC. This encodes CASSQGGFSSYEQYF.